The clone carrying this TCR beta chain was observed a single time. TCR beta sequences were obtained from blood CD8+ and CD4+ T cells. TEMRA cells were FACS-enriched and CD8+ and CD4+ T cells negatively isolated. RNA, at about 0.45 to 1 ug, was reverse transcribed with random hexamers. With immunoSEQ multiplex PCR, TCR beta CDR3 was amplified across 54 Vbeta and 13 Jbeta. A single record per CDR3 protein comes from TCRdb applying MiXCR to the immunoSEQ multiplex PCR reads. The sample contains under 85,000 distinct CDR3 sequences, approximately 94% of which appear only once. This entry comes from a study of CD8 T cells in Susac syndrome. The CDR3 has 12 amino acids. Between the trimmed V and J ends, which lost 6 bases and 7 bases, there was a span of 10 bases. CDR1 MNHEY and CDR2 SMNVEV come from the germline V gene (reference sequence).

Specimen: CD8+ T cells from PBMCs. The V and J genes are TRBV27 and TRBJ1-5; D is unclear. The receptor's source is a human donor with multiple sclerosis. CDR3 region: CASSRAGQPQHF. The CDR3 region has the DNA TGTGCCAGCAGCCGCGCGGGCCAGCCCCAGCATTTT.